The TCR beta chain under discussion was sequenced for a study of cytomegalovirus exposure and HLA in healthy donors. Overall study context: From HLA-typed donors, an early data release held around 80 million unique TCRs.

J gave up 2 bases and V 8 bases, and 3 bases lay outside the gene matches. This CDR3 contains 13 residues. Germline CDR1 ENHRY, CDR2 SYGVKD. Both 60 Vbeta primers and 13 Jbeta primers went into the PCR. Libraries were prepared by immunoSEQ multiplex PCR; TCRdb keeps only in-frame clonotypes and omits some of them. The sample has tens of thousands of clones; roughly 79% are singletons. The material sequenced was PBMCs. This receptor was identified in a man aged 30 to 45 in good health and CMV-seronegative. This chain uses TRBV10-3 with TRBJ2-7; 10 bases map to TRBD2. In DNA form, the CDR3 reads TGTGCCATCGGAGCGGGAGGGCCCTACGAGCAGTACGTC. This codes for CAIGAGGPYEQYV.